A selection of T cell receptor beta chains follows, all from one sample in a study of T cells in localized non-small cell lung cancer. Using immunoSEQ multiplex PCR, the repertoire was profiled, and TCRdb retains in-frame clones only, with some absent. Of about 52,000 clones in the sample, approximately 86% are singletons; the top ten hold roughly 16%. Here the sequenced sample was PBMCs, taken before any cancer treatment. The source is a female donor with stage II lung adenocarcinoma. CDR3s include the opening cysteine and the closing phenylalanine or tryptophan. The D gene is left open where the match is weak. Rows give clone size only sometimes, using once, few, many, or a class for an expanded clone.

d_call	j_call	clone_size	v_call	cdr3_nt	cdr3_aa
TRBD2	TRBJ2-3	once	TRBV7-6	TGTGCCAGCAGCTTTAGCGGGGGGCTTACAGATACGCAGTATTTT	CASSFSGGLTDTQYF
TRBD2	TRBJ2-1	NA	TRBV7-2	TGTGCCAGCAGCCCAGATAGCGGGGGGGCGTCTGAGCAGTTCTTC	CASSPDSGGASEQFF
NA	TRBJ1-6	NA	TRBV27	TGTGCCAGCAGTTTAAAAGGGGGTACCTATAATTCACCCCTCCACTTT	CASSLKGGTYNSPLHF
NA	TRBJ1-2	NA	TRBV10-3	TGTGCCATCAGTGAAGGAGGGCAGTCCAACTATGGCTACACCTTC	CAISEGGQSNYGYTF
TRBD2	TRBJ2-5	NA	TRBV5-6	TGTGCCAGCAGCGAGACTAGCGGGGCGTACCAAGAGACCCAGTACTTC	CASSETSGAYQETQYF
NA	TRBJ1-1	NA	TRBV7-8	TGTGCCAGCAGCTCCGTGGGTACACCAGTAGCTTTCTTT	CASSSVGTPVAFF
NA	TRBJ1-2	NA	TRBV19	TGTGCCAGTACAAGGGACACCGCTAACTATGGCTACACCTTC	CASTRDTANYGYTF
NA	TRBJ2-1	NA	TRBV6-1	TGTGCCAGCAGTGAAGCCATGGTTCCTAGCGTTAGATACAATGAGCAGTTCTTC	CASSEAMVPSVRYNEQFF
NA	TRBJ1-5	NA	TRBV7-8	TGTGCCAGCAGCTTAGCGATGGCGGGGATATTCGATCAGCCCCAGCATTTT	CASSLAMAGIFDQPQHF
TRBD1	TRBJ1-5	NA	TRBV12-5	TGTGCTAGTGGTTTGGGACAGGGAAATCAGCCCCAGCATTTT	CASGLGQGNQPQHF
NA	TRBJ1-6	NA	TRBV4-2	TGTGCCAGCAGCTTGGGCGGGGGCGGTTTGTCCTATAATTCACCCCTCCACTTT	CASSLGGGGLSYNSPLHF
NA	TRBJ1-2	NA	TRBV30	TGTGCCTGGAGTCCCAGGGCCAGCGGCTACACCTTC	CAWSPRASGYTF
NA	TRBJ2-5	NA	TRBV6-6	TGTGCCAGCAGTGGGAGGCTCGGGGGACAAGAGACCCAGTACTTC	CASSGRLGGQETQYF
NA	TRBJ1-1	NA	TRBV5-1	TGCGCCAGCAGCCCCAACGTTCTGAACACTGAAGCTTTCTTT	CASSPNVLNTEAFF
NA	TRBJ1-2	once	TRBV9	TGTGCCAGCAACCCAGACCTGATCGGGGCGGGAGGCTACACCTTC	CASNPDLIGAGGYTF
NA	TRBJ1-2	NA	TRBV5-4	TGTGCCAGCAGCAACAGGGCGGGGGCCTATGGCTACACCTTC	CASSNRAGAYGYTF
TRBD1	TRBJ1-5	NA	TRBV2	TGTGCCAGCAGTGCCAGGGGGCCGTGGGGTAGCAATCAGCCCCAGCATTTT	CASSARGPWGSNQPQHF
NA	TRBJ1-2	NA	TRBV7-9	TGTGCCAGCAGCCCCCCCTTAGCGGGAAACTATGGCTACACCTTC	CASSPPLAGNYGYTF
TRBD1	TRBJ2-7	NA	TRBV7-9	TGTGCCAGCAGTCCAAATCGGGGACAGGGGTCCAACGAGCAGTACTTC	CASSPNRGQGSNEQYF
NA	TRBJ1-5	NA	TRBV7-9	TGTGCCAGCAGTCAGGGAGGCGGCGGTCTGGGCAATCAGCCCCAGCATTTT	CASSQGGGGLGNQPQHF
NA	TRBJ2-3	few	TRBV6-4	TGTGCCAGCAGTGACGGCAGGGACACAGATACGCAGTATTTT	CASSDGRDTDTQYF
NA	TRBJ2-5	NA	TRBV2	TGTGCCAGCAGAGAAGGGACTGGAAGAGAGACCCAGTACTTC	CASREGTGRETQYF
TRBD1	TRBJ2-7	NA	TRBV19	TGTGCCAGTAGTGGAGTTACAGGGGATCCCTACGAGCAGTACTTC	CASSGVTGDPYEQYF
NA	TRBJ2-3	NA	TRBV12-5	TGTGCTAGTGGCTTGGAGTCAGGGGCAGGCCTTACGCAGTATTTT	CASGLESGAGLTQYF
NA	TRBJ1-5	NA	TRBV27	TGTGCCAGCAGTCCTTACAGGGACCGTTTTAGCAATCAGCCCCAGCATTTT	CASSPYRDRFSNQPQHF
TRBD2	TRBJ2-1	NA	TRBV5-1	TGCGCCAGCAGCTTGCCGGCTAGCGGGGGGTCGAGCTCCTACAATGAGCAGTTCTTC	CASSLPASGGSSSYNEQFF
NA	TRBJ1-2	NA	TRBV9	TGTGCCAGCAGCCCCGAGTTGGGCGGACTTAACTATGGCTACACCTTC	CASSPELGGLNYGYTF
NA	TRBJ1-1	NA	TRBV7-3	TGTGCCAGCAGCTCGACTGGCCACCCCCGGCTCGCTGAAGCTTTCTTT	CASSSTGHPRLAEAFF
NA	TRBJ1-4	NA	TRBV11-2	TGTGCCAGCAGCCGGGGAGTGTTGGAAAAACTGTTTTTT	CASSRGVLEKLFF
NA	TRBJ1-4	NA	TRBV10-3	TGTGCCATCAGGGGCGACAGGAGCAATGAAAAACTGTTTTTT	CAIRGDRSNEKLFF
NA	TRBJ2-6	NA	TRBV7-9	TGTGCCAGCAGCGTATCGACACCTGCGGGGGCCAACGTCCTGACTTTC	CASSVSTPAGANVLTF
NA	TRBJ1-1	NA	TRBV7-9	TGTGCCAGCAGCTTAGGGGTAACTGAAGCTTTCTTT	CASSLGVTEAFF
TRBD1	TRBJ1-5	NA	TRBV29-1	TGCAGCGTCGCCCTTAAAACAGGGGAGCAGCCCCAGCATTTT	CSVALKTGEQPQHF
NA	TRBJ2-4	few	TRBV7-9	TGTGCCAGCAGCTCTTTAGGGGGGGCCAAAAACATTCAGTACTTC	CASSSLGGAKNIQYF
NA	TRBJ1-6	few	TRBV14	TGTGCCAGCAGCCAGGTCGGCGGGCGGTATAATTCACCCCTCCACTTT	CASSQVGGRYNSPLHF
NA	TRBJ2-4	NA	TRBV19	TGTGCCAGTACCACCTCCCGGCTTGTAGCCAAAAACATTCAGTACTTC	CASTTSRLVAKNIQYF
NA	TRBJ2-3	NA	TRBV5-1	TGCGCCAGCAGCTTGGTTCTCAGCACAGATACGCAGTATTTT	CASSLVLSTDTQYF
TRBD2	TRBJ2-5	few	TRBV11-2	TGTGCCAGCAGCTTAGGCCCCGGGACTAGCGGGGGGGACCAAGAGACCCAGTACTTC	CASSLGPGTSGGDQETQYF
NA	TRBJ1-6	NA	TRBV27	TGTGCCAGCAGTTTTAGACCCTCGGGGAATCCCCTCCACTTT	CASSFRPSGNPLHF
NA	TRBJ1-2	medium-sized	TRBV19	TGTGCCAGTAGTATAGATCCGGCAGGAGCTTACTATGGCTACACCTTC	CASSIDPAGAYYGYTF
NA	TRBJ2-1	NA	TRBV4-1	TGCGCCAGCAGCCATGGGCGGGGTGAGCAGTTCTTC	CASSHGRGEQFF
NA	TRBJ2-2	NA	TRBV5-6	TGTGCCAGCACTTTGAGGGGGGAGCTGTTTTTT	CASTLRGELFF
NA	TRBJ2-6	NA	TRBV2	TGTGCCAGCGTTGGTGGGAGGAAGGAGGCCAACGTCCTGACTTTC	CASVGGRKEANVLTF
NA	TRBJ2-2	NA	TRBV19	TGTGCCACCAAGGACCACAGAAAAAACACCGGGGAGCTGTTTTTT	CATKDHRKNTGELFF
TRBD1	TRBJ2-7	NA	TRBV7-9	TGTGCCAGCAGCCCGAGGGGACAGGGAAAGGACGAGCAGTACTTC	CASSPRGQGKDEQYF
NA	TRBJ2-3	few	TRBV5-1	TGCGCCAGCAGCTTGGGAGATACGCAGTATTTT	CASSLGDTQYF
NA	TRBJ1-1	few	TRBV30	TGTGCCTGGACACAGGGTCCGGGCACTGAAGCTTTCTTT	CAWTQGPGTEAFF
NA	TRBJ2-5	NA	TRBV5-1	TGCGCCAGCAGCTCGCCCCTTGAGACCCAGTACTTC	CASSSPLETQYF
NA	TRBJ1-2	NA	TRBV5-1	TGCGCCAGCAGCTTGAGCACCGGGTCCTATGGCTACACCTTC	CASSLSTGSYGYTF
NA	TRBJ1-1	NA	TRBV30	TGTGCCTGGAGTCCTACCACACAGTCTGAAGCTTTCTTT	CAWSPTTQSEAFF